What follows are 30 T cell receptor beta chains derived from one specimen sequenced in a study of shared clonotypes between healthy human individuals. Some clones are missing from TCRdb's copy, which holds only in-frame ones; the method was immunoSEQ multiplex PCR. The table lists approximately 1,500,000 clones, 95% to 99% of them singletons, with 0.4% to 0.45% in the top ten. Sequencing was done on a sample of naive CD4+ T cells sorted from blood. This sample's subset: CD45RA+ positively selected. The receptors come from a man aged 30-40 years in good health.

The chain couples TRBV7-2 to TRBJ2-1; no reliable D call. V was shortened by 1 base and J by 11 bases, with 12 bases between the two germline ends. The V gene's germline CDR1 is SGHTA and CDR2 FQGNSA. CDR3 size: 13 residues. CDR3 nucleotide sequence: TGTGCCAGCAGCTTAGGTTCTGGCAACAAGCAGTTCTTC. Protein sequence: CASSLGSGNKQFF.

V gene TRBV14 combines with J gene TRBJ2-1; D may match TRBD1 or TRBD2 (5 bases each). This CDR3 is built from 14 residues. CDR1 is SGHDN and CDR2 is FVKESK in the germline V gene. Trimming removed 7 bases from V and 1 base from J, with 11 bases in between. CDR3 bases: TGTGCCAGCACCCCGGGACGGTCCTACAATGAGCAGTTCTTC. Translated: CASTPGRSYNEQFF.

The DNA of the CDR3 is TGTGCCAGCAGCGCGATGCGGGGAGATAGGGAGACCCAGTACTTC. This sequence encodes CASSAMRGDRETQYF. V usage is TRBV5-6 and J usage is TRBJ2-5; D perhaps matches TRBD2 (6 bases). Trimming cost V 4 bases and J 5 bases, with 18 bases left between them. Germline lookup yields CDR1 SGHDT and CDR2 YYEEEE. This CDR3 region has 15 residues.

Points on this clone: The sample contains more than one DNA sequence encoding this CDR3. V usage is TRBV7-9 and J usage is TRBJ1-1; D not certain. Germline loops: CDR1 SEHNR, CDR2 FQNEAQ (reference sequence). The CDR3 has 11 amino acids. V lost 4 bases to trimming and J lost 6 bases, with 6 bases between them. The CDR3 nucleotides read TGTGCCAGCAGCTCCGGGGCTGAAGCTTTCTTT. Translating gives CASSSGAEAFF. Full variable domain (outside the CDR3, taken from reference TRBV7-9 and TRBJ1-1): DTGVSQNPRHKITKRGQNVTFRCDPISEHNRLYWYRQTLGQGPEFLTYFQNEAQLEKSRLLSDRFSAERPKGSFSTLEIQRTEQGDSAMYLCASSSGAEAFFGQGTRLTVV.

The chain couples TRBV28 to TRBJ1-1; D possibly corresponds to TRBD1 (5 bases). The CDR3 is 15 amino acids. Germline V gives CDR1 MDHEN, CDR2 SYDVKM. The V end was cut by 6 bases, the J end by 2 bases, with 16 bases between. The CDR3 DNA follows: TGTGCCAGCAGCCTCCGACAGTATTCCAACACTGAAGCTTTCTTT. Translated, it gives CASSLRQYSNTEAFF.

The chain uses TRBV18 and TRBJ2-7, with 10 bases identical to TRBD1. V trimming: 6 bases; J trimming: 7 bases; junction bases outside the gene matches: 6. The CDR3 is 13 amino acids. Germline CDR1 KGHSH, CDR2 LQKENI. The CDR3, as DNA: TGTGCCAGCTCCCGACAGGGGGCGGGTGAGCAGTACTTC. Protein sequence: CASSRQGAGEQYF.

The chain is built from TRBV27 and TRBJ2-7; D may be TRBD1 (6 bases). The CDR3 contains 19 residues. Germline V gene lookup returns CDR1 MNHEY and CDR2 SMNVEV (reference sequence). V was clipped by 3 bases and J by 3 bases, with 27 bases between them. CDR3 sequence: CASSLRVHRDKGLLYEQYF. Written as DNA, the CDR3 is TGTGCCAGCAGTTTGAGGGTTCATCGGGACAAAGGCCTCCTCTACGAGCAGTACTTC.

This clone was recorded many times. J is TRBJ2-7 and V is TRBV5-1; D is possibly TRBD1 (5 bases). CDR3 size: 13 residues. Per the germline V gene, CDR1 is SGHRS and CDR2 is YFSETQ. Trimming left V 1 base short and J 6 bases short, with 11 bases between. The CDR3 loop is CASSLNVGAEQYF. The CDR3 coding sequence is TGCGCCAGCAGCTTGAATGTAGGGGCCGAGCAGTACTTC.

This chain links TRBV7-6 with TRBJ1-3; tentatively, D is TRBD1 (6 bases). V shed 5 bases and J shed 3 bases, with 17 bases lying between them. Germline V gives CDR1 SGHVS, CDR2 FNYEAQ. The CDR3 loop spans 16 amino acids. The CDR3 DNA is TGTGCCAGCAGCCAACAGGGTGCGAATCTTGGAAACACCATATATTTT. Encoded protein: CASSQQGANLGNTIYF.

J is TRBJ2-5 and V is TRBV5-1; D gene unclear. The CDR3 extends over 14 amino acids. Germline assignment: CDR1 SGHRS and CDR2 YFSETQ. Trimming stripped 0 bases from V and 5 bases from J, with 11 bases between. CDR3 protein: CASSLGLGRETQYF. CDR3 nucleotides: TGCGCCAGCAGCTTGGGGCTAGGTCGGGAGACCCAGTACTTC.

The chain couples TRBV27 to TRBJ1-2, with TRBD1 matching over 7 bases. The CDR3 runs 15 residues. J lost 0 bases, V lost 6 bases, and 7 bases had no gene match. Germline V lookup: CDR1 MNHEY, CDR2 SMNVEV (reference sequence). The CDR3 region has the DNA TGTGCCAGCAGGTTACAGGGGACACCTAACTATGGCTACACCTTC. This sequence encodes CASRLQGTPNYGYTF.

The chain has TRBV28 and TRBJ2-7; no clear D. V gave up 2 bases and J gave up 0 bases, with 14 bases separating them. Germline assignment: CDR1 MDHEN and CDR2 SYDVKM. CDR3 length: 16 amino acids. The CDR3 bases are TGTGCCAGCAGTTTAAGACTTATCCCCAGCTCCTACGAGCAGTACTTC. This sequence encodes CASSLRLIPSSYEQYF.

This chain links TRBV25-1 with TRBJ2-2; 9 nucleotides align to TRBD2. With V trimmed by 10 bases and J by 3 bases, 18 bases remained unmatched. Germline values: CDR1 MGHDK, CDR2 SYGVNS. The CDR3 totals 18 residues. The CDR3 bases are TGTGCCAACCCAGCTAGAGTAGCGGGAGACGGCGACACCGGGGAGCTGTTTTTT. As protein: CANPARVAGDGDTGELFF.

The CDR3: CASSQDGRPNEQFF. CDR3 bases: TGTGCCAGCAGCCAAGACGGGCGTCCCAATGAGCAGTTCTTC. This chain links TRBV14 with TRBJ2-1; no clear D gene. This CDR3 is built from 14 residues. CDR1 is SGHDN, CDR2 FVKESK, per germline. Between the trimmed V and J ends, which lost 0 bases and 6 bases, there was a span of 9 bases. The full variable domain, its missing parts supplied by reference TRBV14 and TRBJ2-1, is EAGVTQFPSHSVIEKGQTVTLRCDPISGHDNLYWYRRVMGKEIKFLLHFVKESKQDESGMPNNRFLAERTGGTYSTLKVQPAELEDSGVYFCASSQDGRPNEQFFGPGTRLTVL.

The chain uses TRBV19 and TRBJ2-5; D uncertain. Germline lookup yields CDR1 LNHDA and CDR2 SQIVND (reference sequence). V lost 7 bases and J lost 3, with 12 bases in between. The CDR3 covers 13 residues. CDR3 in DNA: TGTGCCAGTACCACCCCCGGAAAAGAGACCCAGTACTTC. Protein product: CASTTPGKETQYF.

The chain uses TRBV9 and TRBJ2-5; D perhaps matches TRBD2 (5 bases). The V gene's germline CDR1 is SGDLS and CDR2 YYNGEE. The ends were cut back, 0 bases at V and 5 bases at J, with 14 bases in the middle. This CDR3 region has 15 residues. The CDR3 region is CASSVDPTRAETQYF. The CDR3 bases are TGTGCCAGCAGCGTAGACCCCACGAGGGCCGAGACCCAGTACTTC.

The chain joins TRBV29-1 to TRBJ1-1; D uncertain. Trimming cost V 4 bases and J 6 bases, with 15 bases left between them. Germline CDR1 SQVTM, CDR2 ANQGSEA. The CDR3 loop spans 13 amino acids. The CDR3 DNA follows: TGCAGCGTTGCGGGAAGAGGACCTGCTGAAGCTTTCTTT. This sequence encodes CSVAGRGPAEAFF.

This chain links TRBV20-1 with TRBJ2-2; D remains unclear. From germline, CDR1 is DFQATT and CDR2 SNEGSKA (reference sequence). V lost 6 bases and J 4 bases, leaving 6 bases between the germline ends. The CDR3 totals 11 residues. The CDR3 protein is CSAFTTGELFF. The CDR3 bases are TGCAGTGCCTTCACCACCGGGGAGCTGTTTTTT.

The gene calls are TRBV9 and TRBJ2-2; 9 bases are a match to TRBD2. V lost 7 bases to trimming and J lost 6 bases; unmatched junction nucleotides: 10. CDR1 is SGDLS, CDR2 YYNGEE, per germline. There are 15 residues in the CDR3. CDR3 sequence reads: CASGASGKGSGELFF. The CDR3 DNA follows: TGTGCCAGCGGGGCTAGCGGGAAGGGGTCCGGGGAGCTGTTTTTT.

The V and J genes are TRBV21-1 and TRBJ1-2. TRBV21-1 is noted as a pseudogene. The CDR3 consists of 17 residues. The CDR3 protein is CASIGRDRNLTFYGYTF. The CDR3 region has the DNA TGTGCCAGCATCGGGAGGGACAGAAATTTAACCTTCTATGGCTACACCTTC.

The V gene is TRBV27, the J gene TRBJ1-1; no reliable D call. The CDR3 totals 14 residues. V was pared by 3 bases and J by 3 bases, with 11 bases between. CDR1 and CDR2 from the germline V gene are MNHEY and SMNVEV (reference sequence). This chain's CDR3 is CASSLVRKDTEAFF. CDR3 in DNA: TGTGCCAGCAGTTTGGTACGAAAGGACACTGAAGCTTTCTTT.

The chain combines TRBV6-5 with TRBJ2-7, with 12 bases aligning to TRBD2. The CDR3 has 15 residues. The V gene end was trimmed by 6 bases and the J gene end by 2 bases; junction bases not matched to a gene: 5. From germline, CDR1 is MNHEY and CDR2 SVGAGI. This chain's CDR3 is CASSRLAGVPYEQYF. CDR3 coding DNA: TGTGCCAGCAGCCGACTAGCGGGAGTACCCTACGAGCAGTACTTC.

The V gene is TRBV9, the J gene TRBJ2-2; 8 nucleotides match TRBD1. After removal of 2 bases from V and 4 bases from J, the junction contained 1 base not matched to a gene. The CDR3 sequence is 14 residues long. Germline assignment: CDR1 SGDLS and CDR2 YYNGEE. CDR3 amino acids: CASSVQGATGELFF. Here the CDR3 DNA reads TGTGCCAGCAGCGTTCAGGGGGCCACCGGGGAGCTGTTTTTT.

This sequence joins TRBV6-1 and TRBJ1-5; tentatively, D is TRBD1 (5 bases). CDR1 and CDR2 from the germline V gene are MNHNS and SASEGT. Trimming stripped 4 bases from V and 6 bases from J, with 10 bases between. The CDR3 contains 13 residues. The chain's CDR3 is CASSVAGSQPQHF. The CDR3, as DNA: TGTGCCAGCAGTGTAGCAGGGAGTCAGCCCCAGCATTTT.

This rearrangement joins TRBV5-4 to TRBJ2-7; possible D gene TRBD2, 6 bases. This CDR3 spans 13 amino acids. V was shortened by 4 bases and J by 4 bases, with 12 bases between the two germline ends. Germline CDR1 and CDR2: SGHNT and YYREEE (reference sequence). DNA for the CDR3: TGTGCCAGCAGCGTCCCGACTAGGTACGAGCAGTACTTC. Its protein product is CASSVPTRYEQYF. The full variable domain, rest sourced from reference TRBV5-4 and TRBJ2-7, is ETGVTQSPTHLIKTRGQQVTLRCSSQSGHNTVSWYQQALGQGPQFIFQYYREEENGRGNFPPRFSGLQFPNYSSELNVNALELDDSALYLCASSVPTRYEQYFGPGTRLTVT.

CDR3 loop: CASSPSRSSYNEQFF. The CDR3 DNA is TGTGCCAGCAGCCCCTCAAGGAGTTCCTACAATGAGCAGTTCTTC. This chain connects TRBV11-2 to TRBJ2-1; no clear D gene. This CDR3 is built from 15 residues. Germline V gene data show CDR1 as SGHAT and CDR2 as FQNNGV. V gave up 5 bases and J gave up 1 base, with 12 bases separating them. Complete variable domain (other parts from reference TRBV11-2 and TRBJ2-1): EAGVAQSPRYKIIEKRQSVAFWCNPISGHATLYWYQQILGQGPKLLIQFQNNGVVDDSQLPKDRFSAERLKGVDSTLKIQPAKLEDSAVYLCASSPSRSSYNEQFFGPGTRLTVL.

This chain joins TRBV25-1 and TRBJ1-5; tentatively, D is TRBD1 (5 bases). Germline V CDR1 and CDR2: MGHDK, SYGVNS. The germline V and J ends were trimmed by 1 base and 7 bases, with 14 bases remaining between them. The CDR3 totals 15 residues. The CDR3 sequence: CASSESGGLGQPQHF. CDR3 nucleotide sequence: TGTGCCAGCAGTGAATCTGGGGGGTTAGGGCAGCCCCAGCATTTT.

With respect to this clone: Different DNA sequences within this sample yield the same CDR3. This chain joins TRBV5-1 and TRBJ2-7; weak D call: TRBD2 (6 bases). The CDR3 loop spans 15 amino acids. The V end lost 2 bases, the J end lost 0 bases, and 12 bases lay between the germline ends. The germline V gene has CDR1 SGHRS and CDR2 YFSETQ. CDR3 DNA: TGCGCCAGCAGCTTAGTTCTCGGGAGCTCCTACGAGCAGTACTTC. It yields the protein CASSLVLGSSYEQYF.

The chain combines TRBV10-2 with TRBJ2-6; TRBD2 matches at 12 bases. The CDR3 totals 17 residues. J was trimmed by 0 bases and V by 6 bases; bases with no gene match: 3. Germline V gene sequence: CDR1 WSHSY, CDR2 SAAADI. In DNA, the CDR3 is TGCGCCAGCAGGGAGACTAGCGGGAGCTCTGGGGCCAACGTCCTGACTTTC. It codes for CASRETSGSSGANVLTF.

This sequence joins TRBV5-1 and TRBJ2-7; D remains ambiguous. Trimming left V 0 bases short and J 3 bases short, with 13 bases between. Germline CDR1 is SGHRS and CDR2 is YFSETQ. The CDR3 has 15 residues. The CDR3 is CASSLGTTLHYEQYF. DNA of the CDR3: TGCGCCAGCAGCTTGGGTACTACCCTACACTACGAGCAGTACTTC.